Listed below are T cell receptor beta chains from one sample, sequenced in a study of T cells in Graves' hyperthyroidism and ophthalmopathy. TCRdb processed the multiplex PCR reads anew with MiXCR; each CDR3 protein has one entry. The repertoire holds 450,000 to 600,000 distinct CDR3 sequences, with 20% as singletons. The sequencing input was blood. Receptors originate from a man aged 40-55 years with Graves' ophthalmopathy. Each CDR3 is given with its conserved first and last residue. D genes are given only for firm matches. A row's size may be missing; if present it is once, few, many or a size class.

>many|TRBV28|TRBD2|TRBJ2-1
CASRPPPGLAGGRSYNEQFF
TGTGCCAGCAGACCGCCCCCGGGACTAGCGGGAGGCCGCTCCTACAATGAGCAGTTCTTC
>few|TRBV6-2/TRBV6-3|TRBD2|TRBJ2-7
CASSSYGLGQAYEQYF
TGTGCCAGCAGTTCTTACGGACTAGGCCAAGCGTACGAGCAGTACTTC
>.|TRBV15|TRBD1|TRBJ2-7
CATSRGQGPYEQYF
TGTGCCACCAGCAGAGGACAGGGACCATACGAGCAGTACTTC
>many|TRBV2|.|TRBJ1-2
CASSAQGPRYGYTF
TGTGCCAGCAGCGCCCAGGGACCCCGCTATGGCTACACCTTC
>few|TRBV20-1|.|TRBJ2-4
CSAREPGPARAAKNIQYF
TGCAGTGCTAGAGAGCCGGGACCGGCTCGCGCAGCCAAAAACATTCAGTACTTC
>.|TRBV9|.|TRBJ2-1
CASSYSSVGQYEQFF
TGTGCCAGCAGCTATTCTAGCGTCGGGCAATATGAGCAGTTCTTC
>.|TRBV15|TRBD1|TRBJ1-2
CATSRDQGTADSYTF
TGTGCCACCAGCAGAGATCAGGGGACAGCGGATAGCTACACCTTC
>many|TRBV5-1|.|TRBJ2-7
CASSPGGVTYEQYF
TGCGCCAGCAGCCCTGGAGGGGTCACCTACGAGCAGTACTTC
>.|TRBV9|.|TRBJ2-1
CASSVGGGRMGNEQFF
TGTGCCAGCAGCGTTGGTGGTGGGAGAATGGGCAATGAGCAGTTCTTC
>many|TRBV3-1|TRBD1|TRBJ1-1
CASSQARDRSTEAFF
TGTGCCAGCAGCCAAGCCCGGGACAGATCGACTGAAGCTTTCTTT
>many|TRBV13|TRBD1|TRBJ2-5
CASSFWGQRQETQYF
TGTGCCAGCAGCTTCTGGGGACAGAGACAAGAGACCCAGTACTTC
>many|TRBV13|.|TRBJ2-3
CASSWGVSTDTQYF
TGTGCCAGCAGCTGGGGGGTTAGCACAGATACGCAGTATTTT
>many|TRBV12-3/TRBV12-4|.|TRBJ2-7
CASSLLLPGPYEQYF
TGTGCCAGCAGTTTACTCCTACCGGGCCCCTACGAGCAGTACTTC
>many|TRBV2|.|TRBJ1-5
CASSTGTLSNQPQHF
TGTGCCAGCAGCACTGGAACACTTAGCAATCAGCCCCAGCATTTT
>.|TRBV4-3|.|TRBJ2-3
CASSQAEYDTQYF
TGCGCCAGCAGCCAGGCCGAATACGATACGCAGTATTTT
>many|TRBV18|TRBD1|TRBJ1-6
CASSPRDRGNSPLHF
TGTGCCAGCTCTCCAAGAGACAGGGGTAATTCACCCCTCCACTTT
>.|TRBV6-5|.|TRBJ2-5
CASSYSAAQGQTQYF
TGTGCCAGCAGTTACTCGGCGGCTCAGGGACAGACCCAGTACTTC
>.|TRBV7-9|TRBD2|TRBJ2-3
CASSAGLGVSTDTQYF
TGTGCCAGCAGCGCGGGACTAGGGGTTAGCACAGATACGCAGTATTTT
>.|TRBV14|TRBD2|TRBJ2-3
CASSHLNSGSTGTDTQYF
TGTGCCAGCAGCCATTTGAATAGCGGGAGTACGGGGACAGATACGCAGTATTTT
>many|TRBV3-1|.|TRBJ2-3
CASSHLSTDTQYF
TGTGCCAGCAGCCATCTATCCACAGATACGCAGTATTTT
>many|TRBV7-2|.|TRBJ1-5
CASSFQGNQPQHF
TGTGCCAGCAGCTTCCAGGGCAATCAGCCCCAGCATTTT
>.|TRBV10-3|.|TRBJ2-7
CAISGVGVGGSEQYF
TGTGCCATCAGTGGGGTCGGAGTCGGGGGCAGTGAGCAGTACTTC
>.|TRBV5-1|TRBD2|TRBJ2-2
CASIGGAGELFF
TGCGCCAGCATCGGGGGGGCCGGGGAGCTGTTTTTT
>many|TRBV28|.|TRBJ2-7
CASSLGEQYF
TGTGCCAGCAGTTTGGGCGAGCAGTACTTC
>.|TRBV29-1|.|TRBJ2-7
CSVGVNSYEQYF
TGCAGCGTTGGAGTCAACTCCTACGAGCAGTACTTC
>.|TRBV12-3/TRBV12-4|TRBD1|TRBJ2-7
CASSLARDSSYEQYF
TGTGCCAGCAGTTTAGCAAGGGACAGCTCCTACGAGCAGTACTTC
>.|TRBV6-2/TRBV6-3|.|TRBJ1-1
CASSYVFRSTRNTEAFF
TGTGCCAGCAGTTACGTATTTAGAAGTACGAGAAACACTGAAGCTTTCTTT
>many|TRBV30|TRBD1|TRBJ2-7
CAWSSGTANYEQYF
TGTGCCTGGAGTTCCGGGACAGCTAACTACGAGCAGTACTTC
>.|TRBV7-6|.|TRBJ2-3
CASSFSPRGANPHTQYF
TGTGCCAGCAGCTTTTCTCCGAGGGGGGCTAACCCCCATACGCAGTATTTT
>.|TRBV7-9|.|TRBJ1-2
CASSHVPLGTGYGYTF
TGTGCCAGCAGCCATGTCCCATTGGGAACTGGCTATGGCTACACCTTC
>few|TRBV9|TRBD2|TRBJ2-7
CASSVDASGAVYEQYF
TGTGCCAGCAGCGTTGACGCTAGCGGGGCGGTCTACGAGCAGTACTTC